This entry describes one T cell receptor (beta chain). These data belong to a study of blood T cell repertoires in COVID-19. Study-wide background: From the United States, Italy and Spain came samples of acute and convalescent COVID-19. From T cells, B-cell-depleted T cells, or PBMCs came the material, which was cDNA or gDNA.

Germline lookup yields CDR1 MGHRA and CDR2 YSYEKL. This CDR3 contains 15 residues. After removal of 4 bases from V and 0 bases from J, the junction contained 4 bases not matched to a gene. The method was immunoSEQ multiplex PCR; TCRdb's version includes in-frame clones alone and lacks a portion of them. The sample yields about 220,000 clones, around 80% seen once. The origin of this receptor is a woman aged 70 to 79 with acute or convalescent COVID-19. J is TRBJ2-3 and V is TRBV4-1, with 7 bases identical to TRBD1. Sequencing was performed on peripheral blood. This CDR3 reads CASSRGQQSTDTQYF. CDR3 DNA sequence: TGCGCCAGCAGCCGGGGACAGCAAAGCACAGATACGCAGTATTTT.